These T cell receptor beta chains were read from a single sample in a study of T-cell memory formation after mild COVID-19. TCRdb analysed the 5' RACE reads with MiXCR anew, one entry per CDR3 protein. Of approximately 260,000 distinct CDR3 sequences listed, under 20% are singletons. Sequenced material: PBMCs or a T cell subset sorted from them (not recorded which). These receptors were obtained from a young man who had mild COVID-19 (a few samples of this study predate the infection). Cell type and time point are not known. Each CDR3 is given with its conserved first and last residue. The order of the fields is V gene, J gene, D gene, clone size, CDR3 DNA, CDR3 protein. A D gene is named only where the DNA matches it firmly. The size field is filled for only some rows; it gives once, few, many or a size class.

TRBV7-3,TRBJ1-2,NA,NA,TGTGCCAGAGCCATGGACAGACCCTTTAGGGGCTACACCTTC,CARAMDRPFRGYTF
TRBV5-5,TRBJ1-1,TRBD1,few,TGTGCCAGCAGTCGACAGGGGGCACTTAGCACTGAAGCTTTCTTT,CASSRQGALSTEAFF
TRBV4-3,TRBJ2-1,TRBD1,few,TGCGCCAGCAGCCAGGAAGGACAGGGAGGCGGTGAGCAGTTCTTC,CASSQEGQGGGEQFF
TRBV4-2,TRBJ2-3,TRBD2,few,TGTGCCAGCAGCCAAGTCGGCGCGGGGGGGCAAGCAGATACGCAGTATTTT,CASSQVGAGGQADTQYF
TRBV7-9,TRBJ1-1,NA,few,TGTGCCAGCAGCGCTAATGGGGCCGAGACTGAAGCTTTCTTT,CASSANGAETEAFF
TRBV11-2,TRBJ2-5,NA,few,TGTGCCAGCAGCTTAGGGCAGGGTCCGGAGACCCAGTACTTC,CASSLGQGPETQYF
TRBV12-3/TRBV12-4,TRBJ1-1,NA,NA,TGTGTCTCCACCGAGAACACTGAAGCTTTCTTT,CVSTENTEAFF
TRBV5-1,TRBJ2-1,TRBD2,many,TGCGCCAGCAGCCAGGACCCTAGCGGCTACAATGAGCAGTTCTTC,CASSQDPSGYNEQFF
TRBV28,TRBJ1-1,NA,few,TGTGCCAGCAGTTTCCCCAACAGGGCGGCCTGGAACACTGAAGCTTTCTTT,CASSFPNRAAWNTEAFF
TRBV6-5,TRBJ2-5,NA,NA,TGTGCCAGCAGTTACTCGTCGCGGGCCCTGGGAGAGACCCAGTACTTC,CASSYSSRALGETQYF
TRBV11-1,TRBJ2-2,TRBD1,few,TGTGCCAGCAGCCCAGGGGGCGAGAACACCGGGGAGCTGTTTTTT,CASSPGGENTGELFF
TRBV20-1,TRBJ1-1,NA,NA,TGCAGTGCTATTAGGACGGTGAACACTGAAGCTTTCTTT,CSAIRTVNTEAFF
TRBV6-2/TRBV6-3,TRBJ1-2,NA,NA,TGTGCCAGCAGTTGGAAGGGATTGGACTATGGCTACACCTTC,CASSWKGLDYGYTF
TRBV6-5,TRBJ1-6,NA,NA,TGTGCCAGCAGTTACTCGACTCGGCTGGGTTCACCCCTCCACTTT,CASSYSTRLGSPLHF
TRBV2,TRBJ2-5,NA,few,TGTGCCAGCAGTGGGCTAGGCGGGGCTAAGGAGACCCAGTACTTC,CASSGLGGAKETQYF
TRBV16,TRBJ1-6,NA,few,TGTGCCAGCAGCCAATCGATTGTGGGAATCGATAATTCACCCCTCCACTTT,CASSQSIVGIDNSPLHF
TRBV3-1,TRBJ2-5,TRBD2,NA,TGTGCCAGCAGCCCCACTAGCGGGGCCGAGACCCAGTACTTC,CASSPTSGAETQYF
TRBV18,TRBJ1-1,NA,NA,TGTGCCAGCTCCAGCTCACAAGTGAACACTGAAGCTTTCTTT,CASSSSQVNTEAFF
TRBV7-9,TRBJ1-1,NA,few,TGTGCCAGCAGCCCAGGCGACGGTTTCACTGAAGCTTTCTTT,CASSPGDGFTEAFF
TRBV5-1,TRBJ1-2,NA,NA,TGCGCCAGCAGCTTCCTACCAGGAAACTATGGCTACACCTTC,CASSFLPGNYGYTF
TRBV12-3/TRBV12-4,TRBJ2-4,NA,NA,TGTGCCAGCAGTTTATGGGAAAACATTCAGTACTTC,CASSLWENIQYF
TRBV7-2,TRBJ1-6,NA,few,TGTGCCAGCAGCCTCGAGCGGAGGGCAGGGTCACCCCTCCACTTT,CASSLERRAGSPLHF
TRBV5-1,TRBJ1-1,NA,NA,TGCGCCAGCAGCATCTTATCCAGGGGAGACACTGAAGCTTTCTTT,CASSILSRGDTEAFF
TRBV20-1,TRBJ2-3,TRBD1,NA,TGCAGTGCTAGAGATTTCCAGGGGGTAGATACGCAGTATTTT,CSARDFQGVDTQYF
TRBV4-1,TRBJ1-5,NA,few,TGCGCCAGCAGCCAAGCCTCCGCAGCAACCTTGGTTGAGCCCCAGCATTTT,CASSQASAATLVEPQHF
TRBV15,TRBJ1-2,TRBD1,few,TGTGCCACCAGCGTCTTCGGACAGGAGCTGGATGGCTACACCTTC,CATSVFGQELDGYTF
TRBV4-3,TRBJ2-1,TRBD1,NA,TGCGCCAGCAGCCTCGACAGGGGGTCTAGTTATGAGCAGTTCTTC,CASSLDRGSSYEQFF
TRBV27,TRBJ1-2,TRBD1,NA,TGTGCCAGCAGTTCTTACAGGGGGCCCAACTATGGCTACACCTTC,CASSSYRGPNYGYTF
TRBV7-2,TRBJ1-5,NA,many,TGTGCCAGCAGCTTAAATAGCAATCAGCCCCAGCATTTT,CASSLNSNQPQHF
TRBV4-1,TRBJ1-3,TRBD1,few,TGCGCCAGCAGCCAACCCAGGGGGCAATTTGGAAACACCATATATTTT,CASSQPRGQFGNTIYF
TRBV9,TRBJ2-7,TRBD2,many,TGTGCCAGCAGCGTAGTGGGGGGGGACGACGAGCAGTACTTC,CASSVVGGDDEQYF
TRBV29-1,TRBJ2-1,NA,few,TGCAGCGTTGAAGGCGGGACAAAAGCTTACAATGAGCAGTTCTTC,CSVEGGTKAYNEQFF
TRBV20-1,TRBJ2-5,NA,few,TGCAGTGCTAGAGAGTGGGGGCGAGAGACCCAGTACTTC,CSAREWGRETQYF
TRBV3-1,TRBJ1-1,TRBD1,few,TGTGCCAGCAGCCAAGGAGGACAGGGGATGAACACTGAAGCTTTCTTT,CASSQGGQGMNTEAFF
TRBV20-1,TRBJ2-7,NA,few,TGCAGTGCTTCGTATAGCGAGAGCTCCTACGAGCAGTACTTC,CSASYSESSYEQYF